This TCR beta chain emerged from a study of control samples from healthy donors and cancer patients. Clones were read by immunoSEQ multiplex PCR, and TCRdb kept only the in-frame ones, dropping some. This sample has 150,000 to 190,000 clones, with over 85% found just once. V lost 3 bases to trimming and J lost 5 bases; unmatched junction nucleotides: 6. Germline V CDR1 and CDR2: SGHAT, FQNNGV. The CDR3 is made up of 14 amino acids. The sequenced sample consisted of blood. This sequence joins TRBV11-2 and TRBJ1-1; 7 bases map to TRBD1. The TCR originated in a man in his forties or fifties in good health. CDR3 nucleotide sequence: TGTGCCAGCAGCTTCGGAGGGGGCAAGACTGAAGCTTTCTTT. Its translation is CASSFGGGKTEAFF. The full variable domain, in which reference TRBV11-2 and TRBJ1-1 provide the parts outside the CDR3, is EAGVAQSPRYKIIEKRQSVAFWCNPISGHATLYWYQQILGQGPKLLIQFQNNGVVDDSQLPKDRFSAERLKGVDSTLKIQPAKLEDSAVYLCASSFGGGKTEAFFGQGTRLTVV.